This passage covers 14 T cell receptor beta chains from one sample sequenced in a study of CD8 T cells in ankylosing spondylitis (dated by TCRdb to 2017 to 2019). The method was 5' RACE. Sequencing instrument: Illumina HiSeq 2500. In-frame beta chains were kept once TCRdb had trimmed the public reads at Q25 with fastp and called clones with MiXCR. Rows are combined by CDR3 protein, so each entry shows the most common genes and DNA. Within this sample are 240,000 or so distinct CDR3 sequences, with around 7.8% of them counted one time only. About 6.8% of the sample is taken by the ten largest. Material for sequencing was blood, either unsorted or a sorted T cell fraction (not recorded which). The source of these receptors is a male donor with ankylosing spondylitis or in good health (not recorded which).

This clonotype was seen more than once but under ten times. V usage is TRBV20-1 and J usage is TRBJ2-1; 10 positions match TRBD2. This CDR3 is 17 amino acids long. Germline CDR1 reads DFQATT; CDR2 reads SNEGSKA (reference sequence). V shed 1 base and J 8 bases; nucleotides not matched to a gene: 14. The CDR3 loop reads CSARAPSPSGRGYEQFF. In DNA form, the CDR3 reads TGCAGTGCTAGAGCTCCCTCTCCCAGCGGGAGGGGGTATGAGCAGTTCTTC.

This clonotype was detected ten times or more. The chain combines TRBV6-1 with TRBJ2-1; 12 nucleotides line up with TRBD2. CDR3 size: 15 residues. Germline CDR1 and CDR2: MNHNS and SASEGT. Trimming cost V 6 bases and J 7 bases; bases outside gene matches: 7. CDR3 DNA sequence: TGTGCCAGCAGCCGACTAGCGGGAGAAGGGAATGAGCAGTTCTTC. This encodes CASSRLAGEGNEQFF.

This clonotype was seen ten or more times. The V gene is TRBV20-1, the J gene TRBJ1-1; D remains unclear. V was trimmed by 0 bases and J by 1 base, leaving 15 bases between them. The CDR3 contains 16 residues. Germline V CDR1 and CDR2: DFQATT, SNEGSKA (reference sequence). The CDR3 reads CSARDLRGPRNTEAFF. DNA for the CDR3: TGCAGTGCTAGAGATCTGCGGGGTCCGAGGAACACTGAAGCTTTCTTT.

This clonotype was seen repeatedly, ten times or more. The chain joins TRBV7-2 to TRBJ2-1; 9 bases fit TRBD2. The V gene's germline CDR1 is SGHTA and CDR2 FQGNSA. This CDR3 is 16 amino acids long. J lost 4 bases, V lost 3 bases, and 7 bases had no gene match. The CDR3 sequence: CASSFSLAGRYNEQFF. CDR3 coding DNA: TGTGCCAGCAGCTTTTCTCTAGCGGGAAGATACAATGAGCAGTTCTTC.

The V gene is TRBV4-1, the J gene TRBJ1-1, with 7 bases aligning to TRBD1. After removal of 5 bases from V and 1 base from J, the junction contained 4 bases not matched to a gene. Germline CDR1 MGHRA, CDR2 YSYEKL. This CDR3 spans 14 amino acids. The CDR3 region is CASSTDRANTEAFF. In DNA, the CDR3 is TGCGCCAGCAGCACCGACAGGGCGAACACTGAAGCTTTCTTT.

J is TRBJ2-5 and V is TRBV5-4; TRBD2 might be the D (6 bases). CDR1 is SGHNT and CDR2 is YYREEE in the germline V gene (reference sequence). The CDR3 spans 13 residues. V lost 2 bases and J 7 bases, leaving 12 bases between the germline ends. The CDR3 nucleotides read TGTGCCAGCAGCTTATGGGACTCGACGACCCAGTACTTC. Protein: CASSLWDSTTQYF. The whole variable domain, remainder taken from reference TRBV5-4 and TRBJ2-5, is ETGVTQSPTHLIKTRGQQVTLRCSSQSGHNTVSWYQQALGQGPQFIFQYYREEENGRGNFPPRFSGLQFPNYSSELNVNALELDDSALYLCASSLWDSTTQYFGPGTRLLVL.

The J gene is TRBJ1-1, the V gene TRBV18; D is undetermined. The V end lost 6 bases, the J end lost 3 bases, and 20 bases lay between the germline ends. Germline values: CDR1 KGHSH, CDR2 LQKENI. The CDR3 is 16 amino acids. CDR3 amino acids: CASSPLYPSGDTEAFF. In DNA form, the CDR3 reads TGTGCCAGCTCCCCCCTTTACCCAAGTGGGGACACTGAAGCTTTCTTT. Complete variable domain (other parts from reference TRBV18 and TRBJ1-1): NAGVMQNPRHLVRRRGQEARLRCSPMKGHSHVYWYRQLPEEGLKFMVYLQKENIIDESGMPKERFSAEFPKEGPSILRIQQVVRGDSAAYFCASSPLYPSGDTEAFFGQGTRLTVV.

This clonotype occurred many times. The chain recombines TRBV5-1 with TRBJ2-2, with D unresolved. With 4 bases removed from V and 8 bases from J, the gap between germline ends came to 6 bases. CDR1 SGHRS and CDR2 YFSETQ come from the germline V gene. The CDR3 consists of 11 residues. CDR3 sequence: CASSARGELFF. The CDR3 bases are TGCGCCAGCAGCGCCCGGGGGGAGCTGTTTTTT.

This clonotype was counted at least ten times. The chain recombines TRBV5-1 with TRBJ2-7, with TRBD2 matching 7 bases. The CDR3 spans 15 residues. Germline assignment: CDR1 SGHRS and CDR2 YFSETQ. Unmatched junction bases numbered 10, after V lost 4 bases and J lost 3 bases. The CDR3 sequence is CASSREGRVDYEQYF. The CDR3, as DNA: TGCGCCAGCAGCAGGGAGGGACGGGTGGACTACGAGCAGTACTTC.

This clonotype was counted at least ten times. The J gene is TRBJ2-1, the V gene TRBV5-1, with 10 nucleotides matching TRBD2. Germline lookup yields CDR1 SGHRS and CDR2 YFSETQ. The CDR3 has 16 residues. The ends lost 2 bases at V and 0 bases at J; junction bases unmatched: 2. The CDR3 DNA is TGCGCCAGCAGCTTAACTAGCGGGATCTCCTACAATGAGCAGTTCTTC. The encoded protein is CASSLTSGISYNEQFF.

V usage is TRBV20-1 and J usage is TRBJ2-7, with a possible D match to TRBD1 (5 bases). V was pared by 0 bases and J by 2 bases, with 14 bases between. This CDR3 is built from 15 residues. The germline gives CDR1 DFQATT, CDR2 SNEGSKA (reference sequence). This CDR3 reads CSARDITGRTYEQYF. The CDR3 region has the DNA TGCAGTGCTAGAGATATTACAGGTCGGACCTACGAGCAGTACTTC.

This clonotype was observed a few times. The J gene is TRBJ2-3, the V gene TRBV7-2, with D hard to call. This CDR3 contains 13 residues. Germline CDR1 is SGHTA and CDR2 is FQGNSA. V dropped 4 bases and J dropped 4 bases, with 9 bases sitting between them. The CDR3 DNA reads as TGTGCCAGCAGCTCCGCACTCGCAGATACGCAGTATTTT. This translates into CASSSALADTQYF.

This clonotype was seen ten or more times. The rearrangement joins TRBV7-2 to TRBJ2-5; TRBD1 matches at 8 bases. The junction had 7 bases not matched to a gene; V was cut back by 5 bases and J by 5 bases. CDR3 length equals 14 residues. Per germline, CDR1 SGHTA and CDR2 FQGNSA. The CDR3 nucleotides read TGTGCCAGCAGCAAGGACAGGGCCGGGGAGACCCAGTACTTC. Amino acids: CASSKDRAGETQYF. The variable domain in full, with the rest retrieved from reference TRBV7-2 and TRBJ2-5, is GAGVSQSPSNKVTEKGKDVELRCDPISGHTALYWYRQSLGQGLEFLIYFQGNSAPDKSGLPSDRFSAERTGGSVSTLTIQRTQQEDSAVYLCASSKDRAGETQYFGPGTRLLVL.

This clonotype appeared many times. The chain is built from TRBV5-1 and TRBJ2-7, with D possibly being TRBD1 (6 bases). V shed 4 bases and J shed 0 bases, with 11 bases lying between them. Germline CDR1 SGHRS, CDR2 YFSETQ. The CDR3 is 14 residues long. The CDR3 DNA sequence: TGCGCCAGCAGCCTCCGGACAGACTCCTACGAGCAGTACTTC. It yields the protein CASSLRTDSYEQYF.